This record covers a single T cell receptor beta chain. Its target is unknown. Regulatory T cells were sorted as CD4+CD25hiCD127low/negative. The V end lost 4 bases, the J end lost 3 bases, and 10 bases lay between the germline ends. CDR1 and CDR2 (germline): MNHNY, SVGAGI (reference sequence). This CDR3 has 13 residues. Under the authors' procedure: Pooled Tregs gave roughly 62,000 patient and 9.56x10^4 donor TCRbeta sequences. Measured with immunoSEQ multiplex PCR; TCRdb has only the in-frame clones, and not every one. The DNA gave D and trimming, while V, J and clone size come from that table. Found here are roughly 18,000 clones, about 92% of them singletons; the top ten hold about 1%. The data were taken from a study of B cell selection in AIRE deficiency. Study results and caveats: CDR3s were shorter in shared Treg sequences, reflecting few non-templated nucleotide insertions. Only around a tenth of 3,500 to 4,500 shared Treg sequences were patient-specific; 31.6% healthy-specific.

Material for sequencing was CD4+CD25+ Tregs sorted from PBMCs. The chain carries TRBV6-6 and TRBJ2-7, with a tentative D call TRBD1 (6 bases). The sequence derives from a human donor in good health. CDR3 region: CASSFGQNYEQYF. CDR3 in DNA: TGTGCCAGCAGTTTCGGACAGAACTACGAGCAGTACTTC.